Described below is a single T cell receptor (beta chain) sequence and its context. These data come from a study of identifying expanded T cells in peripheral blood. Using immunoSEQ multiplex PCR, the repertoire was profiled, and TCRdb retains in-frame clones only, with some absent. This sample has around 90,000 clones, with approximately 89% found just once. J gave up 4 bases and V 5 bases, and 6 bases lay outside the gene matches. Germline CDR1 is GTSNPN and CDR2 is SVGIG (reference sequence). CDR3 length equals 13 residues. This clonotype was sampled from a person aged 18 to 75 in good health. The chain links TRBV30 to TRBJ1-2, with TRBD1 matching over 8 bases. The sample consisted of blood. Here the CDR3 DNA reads TGTGCCTGGGACCAGGGGGCTGGCTATGGCTACACCTTC. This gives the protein CAWDQGAGYGYTF. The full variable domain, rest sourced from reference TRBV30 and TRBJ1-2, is SQTIHQWPATLVQPVGSPLSLECTVEGTSNPNLYWYRQAAGRGLQLLFYSVGIGQISSEVPQNLSASRPQDRQFILSSKKLLLSDSGFYLCAWDQGAGYGYTFGSGTRLTVV.